Sequencing of this T cell receptor beta chain was carried out in a study of Ad26.COV2.S vaccination and SARS-CoV-2 variants. Stated treatment: around 19 received Ad26.COV2.S at low or high dose, single or two shots; 5 received placebo; per-sample allocation not given. The samples were gathered on day 63 after the first injection of vaccine or placebo. The individual, an adult aged 18-55 years, was a donor in Boston. TCRdb's copy holds only in-frame clones and misses some; the assay was immunoSEQ multiplex PCR. The profile shows around 340,000 clones, 86% of them singletons. Germline V gives CDR1 SGHTA, CDR2 FQGNSA. Trimming shortened V by 1 base and J by 4 bases, and 7 bases separated the two germline ends. The CDR3 is 13 amino acids.

The chain couples TRBV7-2 to TRBJ2-5, with unresolved D. This clonotype originated in a person aged 18 to 65 who received the Ad26.COV2.S COVID-19 vaccine or a placebo. This material consisted of peripheral blood, taken in a trial of Ad26.COV2.S vaccine versus placebo. CDR3 sequence (DNA): TGTGCCAGCAGCTTAGAAGTTGGAGAGACCCAGTACTTC. Translation gives CASSLEVGETQYF. The whole variable domain, filled in from reference TRBV7-2 and TRBJ2-5, reads GAGVSQSPSNKVTEKGKDVELRCDPISGHTALYWYRQSLGQGLEFLIYFQGNSAPDKSGLPSDRFSAERTGGSVSTLTIQRTQQEDSAVYLCASSLEVGETQYFGPGTRLLVL.